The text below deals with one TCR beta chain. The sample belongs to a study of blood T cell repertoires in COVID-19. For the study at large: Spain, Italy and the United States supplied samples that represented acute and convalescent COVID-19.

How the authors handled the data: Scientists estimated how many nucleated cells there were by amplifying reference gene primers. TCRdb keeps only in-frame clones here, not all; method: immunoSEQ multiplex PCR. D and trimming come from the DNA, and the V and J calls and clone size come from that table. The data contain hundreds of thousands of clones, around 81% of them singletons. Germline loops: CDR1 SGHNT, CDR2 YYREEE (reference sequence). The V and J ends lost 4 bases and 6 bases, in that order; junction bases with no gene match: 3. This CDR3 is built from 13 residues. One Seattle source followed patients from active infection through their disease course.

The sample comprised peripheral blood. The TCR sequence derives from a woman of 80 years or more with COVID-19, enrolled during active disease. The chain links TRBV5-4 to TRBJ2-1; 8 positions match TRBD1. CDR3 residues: CASSPQGANEQFF. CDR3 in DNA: TGTGCCAGCAGCCCCCAGGGGGCCAATGAGCAGTTCTTC.